These 28 T cell receptor beta chains were all obtained from the same sample, sequenced in a study of monozygotic twins with inflammatory bowel disease. Following a re-call of the 5' RACE reads, TCRdb has one entry per CDR3 protein and lacks DNA. The table gives 300,000 to 450,000 distinct CDR3 sequences; the top ten clones make up approximately 2.8% of it. The sequencing input was blood. The receptors originated from a human donor with ulcerative colitis or Crohn's disease, or a healthy co-twin of an affected twin (not recorded which).

J is TRBJ1-1 and V is TRBV6-2 or TRBV6-3; checking the TCRdb D call of TRBD1 is not possible without DNA. CDR1 is MNHEY and CDR2 is SVGEGT in the germline V gene. The CDR3 has 14 amino acids. The CDR3 spells CASLDRAMNTEAFF.

The V and J genes are TRBV6-1 and TRBJ2-7; TCRdb proposes TRBD1, but this gene call is untestable without DNA. Germline V gene sequence: CDR1 MNHNS, CDR2 SASEGT. The CDR3 extends over 15 amino acids. The CDR3 reads CASSHRVLKSYEQYF.

This rearrangement joins TRBV6-5 to TRBJ1-1; TCRdb outputs TRBD1, but without DNA this stays unchecked. Germline V gene data show CDR1 as MNHEY and CDR2 as SVGAGI. The CDR3 contains 15 residues. This CDR3 is CASSYEDRGYTEAFF.

The rearrangement links TRBV27 to TRBJ1-6; TCRdb picks TRBD1, but there is no DNA to check that call. The length of the CDR3 is 17 residues. The V gene's germline CDR1 is MNHEY and CDR2 SMNVEV (reference sequence). CDR3: CASSLLVRSGKNSPLHF.

The rearrangement links TRBV4-3 to TRBJ1-2. This CDR3 is built from 18 residues. Looked up from germline, CDR1 is LGHNA and CDR2 is YSLEER. CDR3 in amino acids: CASSQEVVGALEPFGYTF.

This chain uses TRBV12-3 or TRBV12-4 with TRBJ2-2. This CDR3 comprises 14 residues. The CDR3 sequence: CASSLLGVTGELFF.

The rearrangement links TRBV12-3 or TRBV12-4 to TRBJ2-1; TCRdb reports TRBD2, a call that lacks DNA to check it against. The CDR3 consists of 16 residues. CDR3: CASSSGTSGGWNEQFF.

V is TRBV27 and J is TRBJ1-1; TCRdb gives TRBD1 as the D gene, but with no DNA this cannot be confirmed. The CDR3 spans 13 residues. Looked up from germline, CDR1 is MNHEY and CDR2 is SMNVEV (reference sequence). The CDR3 reads CASRHREHTEAFF.

The chain carries TRBV11-3 and TRBJ1-1. The germline V gene encodes CDR1 SGHNT and CDR2 YENEEA. The CDR3 contains 12 residues. The CDR3 sequence: CASSRRNTEAFF.

The chain joins TRBV18 to TRBJ1-3; TCRdb's D call, TRBD1, is unchecked because there is no DNA. The CDR3 runs to 18 residues. Germline CDR1 KGHSH, CDR2 LQKENI. CDR3 region: CASSPGGTGGSSGNTIYF.

V and J are TRBV27 and TRBJ2-6; TCRdb calls TRBD1, which cannot be checked without DNA. CDR1 and CDR2 from the germline V gene are MNHEY and SMNVEV (reference sequence). The CDR3 sequence is 19 residues long. CDR3 protein: CASRLGQGMVYSGANVLTF. The variable domain in full, completed from reference TRBV27 and TRBJ2-6, reads EAQVTQNPRYLITVTGKKLTVTCSQNMNHEYMSWYRQDPGLGLRQIYYSMNVEVTDKGDVPEGYKVSRKEKRNFPLILESPSPNQTSLYFCASRLGQGMVYSGANVLTFGAGSRLTVL.

V gene TRBV7-9 combines with J gene TRBJ2-7. The CDR3 is 17 amino acids. Germline CDR1 reads SEHNR; CDR2 reads FQNEAQ (reference sequence). CDR3 loop: CASSLAPEAILLYERYF.

The chain recombines TRBV10-3 with TRBJ1-6; TCRdb's assignment of TRBD1 cannot be checked, as there is no DNA. The CDR3 has 16 residues. Germline lookup yields CDR1 ENHRY and CDR2 SYGVKD. The CDR3 sequence is CAISESKGQGNSPLHF.

The chain joins TRBV6-5 to TRBJ2-7; TCRdb returns TRBD1, unconfirmable since there is no DNA. CDR3 length: 16 amino acids. The germline V gene has CDR1 MNHEY and CDR2 SVGAGI. Here the CDR3 reads CASSSSIYRGVYEQYF.

The rearrangement links TRBV9 to TRBJ1-1. Germline loops: CDR1 SGDLS, CDR2 YYNGEE. The CDR3 runs to 14 residues. CDR3 sequence: CASSVGGSTTEAFF.

V is TRBV7-3 and J is TRBJ2-3; the TCRdb D gene call, TRBD2, has no DNA to confirm it. The CDR3 extends over 19 amino acids. Germline V CDR1 and CDR2: SGHTA, FQGTGA. The CDR3 sequence is CASSLRIGSGGAGADTQYF.

The chain carries TRBV20-1 and TRBJ2-3; the TRBD1 assignment by TCRdb is unverifiable without DNA. Germline values: CDR1 DFQATT, CDR2 SNEGSKA (reference sequence). CDR3 length equals 14 residues. The CDR3 loop reads CSAHRDRVTDTQYF.

The rearrangement joins TRBV5-5 to TRBJ2-2; the TRBD1 assignment by TCRdb is unverifiable without DNA. The length of the CDR3 is 15 residues. Germline V gives CDR1 SGHKS, CDR2 YYEKEE (reference sequence). CDR3 residues: CASSWTGGDTGELFF.

The genes are TRBV27 and TRBJ2-7; checking the TCRdb D call of TRBD2 is not possible without DNA. The CDR3 covers 14 residues. Germline V lookup: CDR1 MNHEY, CDR2 SMNVEV (reference sequence). CDR3 amino acids: CASARLAGGYEQYF.

The chain joins TRBV5-1 to TRBJ2-4; TCRdb names TRBD1, which stays unverified in the absence of DNA. CDR1 and CDR2 from the germline V gene are SGHRS and YFSETQ. The CDR3 has 20 amino acids. CDR3: CASSYRVPGSRWEAKNIQYF.

This chain uses TRBV6-2 or TRBV6-3 with TRBJ1-1. Germline-derived CDR1 and CDR2 are MNHEY and SVGEGT. This CDR3 has 14 amino acids. CDR3 sequence reads: CASSYSGRNTEAFF.

The chain combines TRBV20-1 with TRBJ1-4; TCRdb returns TRBD1, unconfirmable since there is no DNA. Germline V gene sequence: CDR1 DFQATT, CDR2 SNEGSKA (reference sequence). The CDR3 totals 19 residues. The CDR3 spells CSAFLPRDAGFSTNEKLFF.

The chain couples TRBV2 to TRBJ2-1; TCRdb proposes TRBD2, but this gene call is untestable without DNA. Germline V gives CDR1 SNHLY, CDR2 FYNNEI. This CDR3 has 16 amino acids. CDR3 in amino acids: CASSSTSGSSYNEQFF.

The V and J genes are TRBV20-1 and TRBJ1-2; there is no DNA to check the TCRdb D call of TRBD1. CDR1 DFQATT and CDR2 SNEGSKA come from the germline V gene (reference sequence). CDR3 length: 13 residues. CDR3 sequence reads: CSAFGDKVYGYTF.

The genes are TRBV7-2 and TRBJ2-4. Germline loops: CDR1 SGHTA, CDR2 FQGNSA. CDR3 length: 13 amino acids. The CDR3 is CASSLASKNMQYF. Drawing the rest from reference TRBV7-2 and TRBJ2-4, the complete variable domain is GAGVSQSPSNKVTEKGKDVELRCDPISGHTALYWYRQSLGQGLEFLIYFQGNSAPDKSGLPSDRFSAERTGGSVSTLTIQRTQQEDSAVYLCASSLASKNMQYFGAGTRLSVL.

The CDR3 here is CASSLLEETEAFF. The V gene is TRBV5-1, the J gene TRBJ1-1. There are 13 residues in the CDR3. Per the germline V gene, CDR1 is SGHRS and CDR2 is YFSETQ.

CDR3 sequence reads: CASSQVRGGRSSYNEQFF. The V gene is TRBV4-2, the J gene TRBJ2-1; lacking DNA, the TRBD1 call made by TCRdb goes unchecked. Germline V gives CDR1 LGHNA, CDR2 YNFKEQ. The CDR3 is made up of 18 amino acids.

CDR3 region: CASSLWGGTNYEQFF. This chain links TRBV5-4 with TRBJ2-1; TCRdb selects TRBD1, and the lack of DNA leaves this call unchecked. This CDR3 region has 15 residues. Germline loops: CDR1 SGHNT, CDR2 YYREEE (reference sequence).